This record covers a single T cell receptor (beta chain). Its antigen remains unidentified. The table came from immunoSEQ multiplex PCR; TCRdb's copy has only in-frame clones and leaves some out. The repertoire holds just under 60,000 clones, with roughly three quarters as singletons. The data stem from a study of memory CD4+ T cells and cytomegalovirus serostatus. Study results and caveats: Repertoires predicted CMV serostatus with median bootstrapped AUC of 0.95.

Single viable CD3+CD4+CD8-CD45RO+ cells were sorted as the memory CD4+ T cells. The germline V gene encodes CDR1 SGHAT and CDR2 FQNNGV. CDR3 size: 14 residues. V was clipped by 0 bases and J by 10 bases, with 15 bases between them. V and J are TRBV11-2 and TRBJ1-1, with TRBD1 as a possible D gene (6 bases). The sequencing input was memory CD4+ T cells from blood. This receptor was identified in an adult in good health and CMV-seronegative. In DNA form, the CDR3 reads TGTGCCAGCAGCTTAGATCCGACAGGCGTGGCAGCTTTCTTT. Translated, it gives CASSLDPTGVAAFF.